A selection of T cell receptor beta chains follows, all from one sample in a study of shared clonotypes between healthy human individuals. The method was immunoSEQ multiplex PCR; TCRdb's version includes in-frame clones alone and lacks a portion of them. The sample records more than 1 million clones, about four fifths being singletons. The sequenced material came from memory CD4+ T cells from PBMCs. The receptors were sampled from a man younger than 35 in good health. Some clones in this sample may be carry-over from other donors' samples. Both conserved end residues are part of each CDR3.

TRBV6-1 CASSERTGSFNQPQHF
TRBV11-3 CASSLVGGTETQYF
TRBV7-2 CASSLVSQPPSYEQYF
TRBV5-1 CASSLDTASYNEQFF
TRBV11-3 CASSLAPIDRSTNEKLFF
TRBV19 CASSTQAASYGYTF
TRBV4-2 CASSPMGGLAASYEQYF
TRBV30 CASALDRGYEQYF
TRBV28 CASSNRGRTGGYTF
TRBV2 CASKTGAGYGYTF
TRBV5-1 CASSLDSPAYNEQFF
TRBV4-2 CASSLRLSGRALLISYNEQFF
TRBV2 CASSRRPGAVSNEQFF
TRBV30 CAWSVQGGELFF
TRBV15 CATSRDSQLSGELFF
TRBV4-3 CASSLSIAGGLYEQYF
TRBV18 CASSPEVAYQPQHF
TRBV14 CASSPTRGTDTQYF
TRBV5-1 CASSLDPGTPEAFF
TRBV10-3 CAIRTTSGTSTDTQYF
TRBV11-1 CASSYRLAKNIQYF
TRBV6-5 CASTPSTSGNTIYF
TRBV9 CASSADSTLTGELFF
TRBV19 CASTPGQGRSNQPQHF
TRBV11-1 CASSQGGREGLQETQYF
TRBV11-2 CASISLTFSTDTQYF
TRBV6-1 CASSSGFRDTQYF
TRBV5-6 CASAQGMGMNTEAFF
TRBV9 CASSVAEGRGQETQYF
TRBV6-1 CASSDSGRGTDTQYF
TRBV10-3 CAIGQGSGEQFF
TRBV30 CAWSSGTSGPVDEQFF
TRBV28 CASSLSSSGRSHEQYF
TRBV7-9 CASSSGGQTTNSPLHF
TRBV2 CASTRTGNTGELFF
TRBV7-2 CASSLMAYGYTF
TRBV11-2 CASSFLGGRAETQYF
TRBV7-3 CASSDRLAGTDTQYF
TRBV7-3 CASSLRPGPYEQYF
TRBV4-1 CASSQLAGPLTDTQYF
TRBV5-1 CASSLVETETQYF
TRBV6-5 CASSSVGTLDANGYTF
TRBV10-3 CAISAQEISSGNTIYF
TRBV2 CASRDRPLSGPQHF
TRBV7-9 CASSLSPGRRNYGYTF
TRBV10-3 CAIRPTPLDSPLHF
TRBV7-8 CASSHSGAVYNEQFF
TRBV2 CASSDSLGAVNAMTQYF
TRBV5-6 CASTGTGKGVSNYGYTF
TRBV18 CASSGNIENGYTF
TRBV7-2 CASSRPTSGGILAKNIQYF
TRBV5-4 CASSLSGGGRYEQYF
TRBV28 CASSSLWGTGSGANVLTF
TRBV19 CASGVGQETQYF
TRBV5-1 CASSLNTAGHGEQFF
TRBV4-1 CASSQLGTGGIDTQYF